Below are 26 T cell receptor beta chains sequenced from a single sample in a study of blood T cell repertoires in COVID-19. Only in-frame clones appear in the TCRdb table, and some are missing; sequencing was by immunoSEQ multiplex PCR. The sample lists 250,000 to 350,000 clones, approximately 85% seen once, with more than 4% in the top ten. Input material: PBMCs or T cells enriched from blood (not recorded which). These receptor sequences come from a woman aged 25 to 39 who had recovered from COVID-19.

The J gene is TRBJ2-7, the V gene TRBV14; TRBD1 matches 11 bases. Germline V gene sequence: CDR1 SGHDN, CDR2 FVKESK. After removal of 4 bases from V and 2 bases from J, the junction contained 4 bases not matched to a gene. The CDR3 totals 15 residues. CDR3 protein: CASSPPDRGPYEQYF. DNA of the CDR3: TGTGCCAGCAGCCCCCCGGACAGGGGGCCCTACGAGCAGTACTTC. Drawing the rest from reference TRBV14 and TRBJ2-7, the complete variable domain is EAGVTQFPSHSVIEKGQTVTLRCDPISGHDNLYWYRRVMGKEIKFLLHFVKESKQDESGMPNNRFLAERTGGTYSTLKVQPAELEDSGVYFCASSPPDRGPYEQYFGPGTRLTVT.

This rearrangement joins TRBV6-1 to TRBJ2-7, with unresolved D. CDR3 length equals 12 residues. CDR1 is MNHNS, CDR2 SASEGT, per germline. Between the trimmed V and J ends, which lost 2 bases and 3 bases, there was a span of 5 bases. Here the CDR3 DNA reads TGTGCCAGCAGTGAACAGATCTACGAGCAGTACTTC. Translating gives CASSEQIYEQYF.

The rearrangement links TRBV3-1 (or the pseudogene TRBV3-2) to TRBJ2-7, with 8 bases fitting TRBD2. The length of the CDR3 is 18 residues. The V and J ends lost 3 bases and 3 bases, in that order; junction bases with no gene match: 16. Germline V gene data show CDR1 as LGHDT and CDR2 as YNNKEL (reference sequence). The CDR3 sequence is CASSHPVAAGGLFYEQYF. The CDR3 nucleotides read TGTGCCAGCAGCCATCCTGTGGCGGCGGGAGGTCTCTTCTACGAGCAGTACTTC.

This clone was recorded only once. The rearrangement links TRBV6-5 to TRBJ1-1, with 7 bases matching TRBD1. The length of the CDR3 is 14 residues. Trimming removed 7 bases from V and 9 bases from J; junction bases left unmatched: 14. Germline V gives CDR1 MNHEY, CDR2 SVGAGI. This CDR3 is CASTATRTGSKAFF. Written as DNA, the CDR3 is TGTGCCAGCACCGCGACCCGGACAGGCTCCAAAGCTTTCTTT.

The CDR3: CASNTPPRTEAFF. Here the CDR3 DNA reads TGTGCCAGTAATACCCCGCCGAGGACTGAAGCTTTCTTT. V usage is TRBV12-3 or TRBV12-4 and J usage is TRBJ1-1; D is uncertain. The CDR3 consists of 13 residues. Deletions cut 9 bases from V and 5 bases from J, with 16 bases between.

Regarding this clone: This sample also contains other DNA sequences that code for the same CDR3. The gene calls are TRBV3-1 (or the pseudogene TRBV3-2) and TRBJ1-1, with D possibly TRBD1 on 5 matching bases. The CDR3 has 13 amino acids. V gave up 1 base and J gave up 5 bases, with 8 bases separating them. Germline V gives CDR1 LGHDT, CDR2 YNNKEL (reference sequence). CDR3 in DNA: TGTGCCAGCAGCCAAGGGGGCGCGACTGAAGCTTTCTTT. Translated: CASSQGGATEAFF.

This clone is a singleton in its sample. The V and J genes are TRBV5-1 and TRBJ2-7, with a weak D call TRBD1 (5 bases). Germline V gene lookup returns CDR1 SGHRS and CDR2 YFSETQ. CDR3 length: 14 amino acids. Trimming cost V 4 bases and J 2 bases, with 13 bases left between them. The CDR3 DNA is TGCGCCAGCAGCCTAGGAACAGGTGCCTACGAGCAGTACTTC. It translates to CASSLGTGAYEQYF. The full variable domain, in which reference TRBV5-1 and TRBJ2-7 provide the parts outside the CDR3, is KAGVTQTPRYLIKTRGQQVTLSCSPISGHRSVSWYQQTPGQGLQFLFEYFSETQRNKGNFPGRFSGRQFSNSRSEMNVSTLELGDSALYLCASSLGTGAYEQYFGPGTRLTVT.

CDR3 DNA sequence: TGTGCCAGCAGTCCAGGGGGTCCCTGGGCCGGGGAGCTGTTTTTT. This codes for CASSPGGPWAGELFF. This chain uses TRBV7-9 with TRBJ2-2; 7 nucleotides agree with TRBD1. V was clipped by 6 bases and J by 6 bases; unmatched bases: 10. Germline loops: CDR1 SEHNR, CDR2 FQNEAQ (reference sequence). The CDR3 totals 15 residues.

V and J are TRBV28 and TRBJ2-3; 7 nucleotides agree with TRBD2. With V trimmed by 5 bases and J by 5 bases, 16 bases remained unmatched. Germline V lookup: CDR1 MDHEN, CDR2 SYDVKM. The CDR3 loop spans 17 amino acids. CDR3: CASSLILAEVSQDTQYF. In DNA, the CDR3 is TGTGCCAGCAGTCTCATTCTAGCGGAGGTGTCGCAAGATACGCAGTATTTT.

In this sample, this clone turned up once. The CDR3 DNA is TGTGCCAGCAGCCAAGATGGGATGGGGGGAAGACGTGGCTACACCTTC. Its translation: CASSQDGMGGRRGYTF. The genes are TRBV4-2 and TRBJ1-2; the D gene is possibly TRBD1 (5 bases). V lost 0 bases, J lost 7 bases, and 18 bases lay in between. The CDR3 is made up of 16 amino acids. From germline, CDR1 is LGHNA and CDR2 YNFKEQ.

The V and J genes are TRBV10-3 and TRBJ1-2, with 11 bases lining up with TRBD1. The germline V gene has CDR1 ENHRY and CDR2 SYGVKD. This CDR3 contains 13 residues. The V segment lost 4 bases and the J segment 8 bases; nucleotides outside the gene matches: 3. Written as DNA, the CDR3 is TGTGCCATCAGTGGGACAGGGGGCGTCGGCTACACCTTC. Residues: CAISGTGGVGYTF.

This sequence joins TRBV3-1 (or the pseudogene TRBV3-2) and TRBJ2-7, with unresolved D. Germline-derived CDR1 and CDR2 are LGHDT and YNNKEL (reference sequence). The CDR3 spans 11 residues. The ends were cut back, 4 bases at V and 6 bases at J, with 7 bases in the middle. CDR3 nucleotide sequence: TGTGCCAGCAGCCGGCCGGGCGAGCAGTACTTC. Protein sequence: CASSRPGEQYF.

This clone showed up just a few times. The chain uses TRBV6-1 and TRBJ2-5; the D gene is possibly TRBD1 (6 bases). Germline CDR1 and CDR2: MNHNS and SASEGT. Trimming pared 1 base from V and 6 bases from J, leaving 12 bases between. CDR3 size: 14 residues. This CDR3 is CASSEDRVVKTQYF. The CDR3 DNA sequence: TGTGCCAGCAGTGAAGACAGGGTGGTAAAGACCCAGTACTTC.

The rearrangement links TRBV9 to TRBJ2-3; tentatively, D is TRBD1 (5 bases). The germline V gene encodes CDR1 SGDLS and CDR2 YYNGEE. Deletions cut 3 bases from V and 7 bases from J, with 12 bases between. The CDR3 extends over 13 amino acids. The CDR3 DNA reads TGTGCCAGCAGCGCCAGGACACTGAATACGCAGTATTTT. It encodes CASSARTLNTQYF.

J is TRBJ2-5 and V is TRBV6-4, with 11 bases fitting TRBD1. V shed 3 bases, J shed 9 bases, and the junction held 9 bases outside the gene matches. Germline V gene sequence: CDR1 MRHNA, CDR2 SNTAGT. The CDR3 runs 15 residues. The chain's CDR3 is CASSDTPGTGGPQYF. Here the CDR3 DNA reads TGTGCCAGCAGTGATACCCCCGGGACAGGGGGTCCCCAGTACTTC.

The chain recombines TRBV28 with TRBJ1-2, with a possible D match to TRBD1 (5 bases). Germline V gives CDR1 MDHEN, CDR2 SYDVKM. The CDR3 sequence is 14 residues long. V was pared by 6 bases and J by 5 bases, with 16 bases between. CDR3 in DNA: TGTGCCAGCAGCCGCAGCGGGGACCCTTATGGCTACACCTTC. Its protein product is CASSRSGDPYGYTF.

V gene TRBV10-1 combines with J gene TRBJ2-5; 7 bases agree with TRBD2. The CDR3 consists of 14 residues. In germline, CDR1 is WNHNN, CDR2 SYGVQD (reference sequence). Trimming removed 0 bases from V and 4 bases from J; junction bases left unmatched: 2. Written as DNA, the CDR3 is TGCGCCAGCAGTGAGTCGGGAGGGATAGAGACCCAGTACTTC. This codes for CASSESGGIETQYF.

V usage is TRBV3-1 (or the pseudogene TRBV3-2) and J usage is TRBJ1-1, with D hard to call. CDR1 LGHDT and CDR2 YNNKEL come from the germline V gene (reference sequence). The CDR3 runs to 13 residues. V lost 0 bases, J lost 7 bases, and 9 bases lay in between. The CDR3 region is CASSQDRGNEAFF. CDR3 bases: TGTGCCAGCAGCCAAGATCGAGGGAATGAAGCTTTCTTT.

The V gene is TRBV27, the J gene TRBJ1-1; TRBD1 matches at 7 bases. J lost 4 bases, V lost 3 bases, and 14 bases had no gene match. The CDR3 totals 17 residues. CDR1 MNHEY and CDR2 SMNVEV come from the germline V gene (reference sequence). The CDR3 DNA reads as TGTGCCAGCAGTTTTCATCGAATTCGTACAGGGGCCACTGAAGCTTTCTTT. It specifies CASSFHRIRTGATEAFF.

The rearrangement links TRBV9 to TRBJ1-2; D is unclear. This CDR3 region has 12 residues. Germline V gene lookup returns CDR1 SGDLS and CDR2 YYNGEE. V lost 4 bases to trimming and J lost 8 bases, with 12 bases between them. The CDR3 coding sequence is TGTGCCAGCAGCTCTGACTCGGGGGGCTACACCTTC. This gives the protein CASSSDSGGYTF.

V usage is TRBV5-1 and J usage is TRBJ1-1; 8 bases align to TRBD1. V lost 0 bases and J lost 8; bases outside the gene matches: 9. The CDR3 runs to 15 residues. CDR1 SGHRS and CDR2 YFSETQ come from the germline V gene. The CDR3 loop reads CASSLGQGPHVEAFF. In DNA, the CDR3 is TGCGCCAGCAGCTTGGGACAGGGGCCCCACGTCGAAGCTTTCTTT.

V is TRBV24-1 and J is TRBJ2-1, with TRBD1 matching 7 bases. The CDR3 extends over 16 amino acids. Germline CDR1 reads KGHDR; CDR2 reads SFDVKD. The trim removed 4 bases at V and 4 bases at J, leaving 9 bases unmatched. CDR3 sequence (DNA): TGTGCCACCAGTGACGCGACAGGGAAAAGGTACAATGAGCAGTTCTTC. It specifies CATSDATGKRYNEQFF.

This clone was observed a few times. The chain recombines TRBV5-1 with TRBJ1-1, with D uncertain. Trimming left V 0 bases short and J 1 base short, with 10 bases between. The CDR3 has 15 residues. Germline V gives CDR1 SGHRS, CDR2 YFSETQ. This CDR3 is CASSLEWGANTEAFF. CDR3 in DNA: TGCGCCAGCAGCTTGGAATGGGGAGCGAACACTGAAGCTTTCTTT.

The CDR3 sequence is CASRERLAGVSYEQYF. CDR3 DNA sequence: TGTGCCAGCAGAGAAAGGCTAGCGGGAGTCTCCTACGAGCAGTACTTC. This chain joins TRBV27 and TRBJ2-7; TRBD2 matches 10 bases. This CDR3 is built from 16 residues. V lost 6 bases, J lost 0 bases, and 8 bases stayed unmatched. Germline assignment: CDR1 MNHEY and CDR2 SMNVEV (reference sequence).

The chain joins TRBV19 to TRBJ2-7, with D possibly matching TRBD1 (5 bases). V shed 5 bases and J shed 3 bases, with 11 bases lying between them. The CDR3 totals 13 residues. Per germline, CDR1 LNHDA and CDR2 SQIVND (reference sequence). Here the CDR3 reads CASSHTTGYEQYF. The DNA for the CDR3 is TGTGCCAGTAGTCACACAACAGGCTACGAGCAGTACTTC.

This clone showed up just a few times. This chain connects TRBV7-8 to TRBJ2-1, with TRBD2 matching 14 bases. Germline V lookup: CDR1 SGHVS, CDR2 FQNEAQ. V was pared by 0 bases and J by 0 bases, with 4 bases of the junction left unmatched. The length of the CDR3 is 19 residues. This CDR3 reads CASSLARLAGGSSYNEQFF. CDR3 nucleotides: TGTGCCAGCAGCTTAGCGCGACTAGCGGGGGGGAGCTCCTACAATGAGCAGTTCTTC. The full variable domain, with the rest looked up from reference TRBV7-8 and TRBJ2-1, is GAGVSQSPRYKVAKRGQDVALRCDPISGHVSLFWYQQALGQGPEFLTYFQNEAQLDKSGLPSDRFFAERPEGSVSTLKIQRTQQEDSAVYLCASSLARLAGGSSYNEQFFGPGTRLTVL.